The sequence of this TCR beta chain was determined in a study of T cells expressing NK-cell markers. Whole-study context: HCMV seropositivity characterized most of the eight sequenced donors, and seronegativity one.

TCRdb reprocessed the 5' RACE reads and reports one entry per CDR3 protein, with no DNA. This sample's clone table lists 500,000 to 600,000 distinct CDR3 sequences. Study-level results: Once again these clonotypes came out on top in the CD3+CD56-NKG2C+ fraction of several donors. Dominant NKG2C+ clonotype frequencies of about 1.0-7.5% of CD8+ T cells were measured in about six donors.

Germline V gene sequence: CDR1 DFQATT, CDR2 SNEGSKA (reference sequence). The CDR3 runs to 12 residues. To note about this clonotype: Its matching antigen is unknown.

Sequencing was done on a sample of blood T cells: a sorted CD56 or NKG2C T cell subset, CD4+ or CD8+ T cells, or bulk PBMC T cells (not recorded which). The chain is built from TRBV20-1 and TRBJ2-1. The receptor's source is a young man in good health. The CDR3 here is CSATSGVGEQFF.